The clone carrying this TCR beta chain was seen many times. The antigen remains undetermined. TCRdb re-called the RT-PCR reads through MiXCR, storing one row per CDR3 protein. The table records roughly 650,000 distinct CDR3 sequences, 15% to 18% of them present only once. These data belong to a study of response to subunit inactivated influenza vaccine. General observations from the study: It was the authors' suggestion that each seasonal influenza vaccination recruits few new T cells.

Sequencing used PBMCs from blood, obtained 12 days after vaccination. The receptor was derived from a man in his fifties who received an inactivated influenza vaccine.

This chain's CDR3 is CASSLDRDTGELFF. CDR3 sequence (DNA): TGTGCCAGCAGCTTGGACAGAGACACCGGGGAGCTGTTTTTT. The genes are TRBV7-9 and TRBJ2-2; weak D call: TRBD1 (6 bases). Trimming left V 3 bases short and J 3 bases short, with 8 bases between. The CDR3 contains 14 residues. The V gene's germline CDR1 is SEHNR and CDR2 FQNEAQ (reference sequence).